This entry lists 26 T cell receptor beta chains sequenced from one sample in a study of CD8 T cells in Susac syndrome. RNA, at about 0.5 to 1 ug, was reverse transcribed with random hexamers. TCRdb reprocessed the immunoSEQ multiplex PCR reads with MiXCR, giving one entry per CDR3 protein. There are under 150,000 distinct CDR3 sequences in the sample; 90% to 95% occur only once, and roughly 0.27% lies in the top ten. Sequenced: CD8+ T cells from PBMCs. The receptor set was obtained from a human donor in good health.

This clonotype was seen only once. The chain combines TRBV7-8 with TRBJ2-2; possible D gene TRBD1, 6 bases. Germline lookup yields CDR1 SGHVS and CDR2 FQNEAQ. The CDR3 sequence is 17 residues long. The ends were cut back, 5 bases at V and 1 base at J, with 17 bases in the middle. In nucleotides, the CDR3 is TGTGCCAGCAGCCTCGTACCGGCAGGGGTGAACACCGGGGAGCTGTTTTTT. It specifies CASSLVPAGVNTGELFF.

The CDR3 loop is CASSKRWREVADTQYF. CDR3 DNA: TGTGCCAGCAGCAAGAGGTGGCGGGAGGTGGCAGATACGCAGTATTTT. V gene TRBV7-2 combines with J gene TRBJ2-3; TRBD2 aligns across 8 bases. The germline CDR1 and CDR2 sequences are SGHTA and FQGNSA. This CDR3 has 16 amino acids. V was clipped by 5 bases and J by 4 bases; unmatched bases: 11.

This chain joins TRBV30 and TRBJ1-2, with unresolved D. The CDR3 length is 14 residues. Looked up from germline, CDR1 is GTSNPN and CDR2 is SVGIG (reference sequence). V was cut by 3 bases and J by 3 bases, with 14 bases left in between. The CDR3 DNA reads as TGTGCCTGGAGGGCCGGTGTCAGCGACTATGGCTACACCTTC. This translates into CAWRAGVSDYGYTF.

The chain links TRBV7-9 to TRBJ2-6; D may be TRBD1 (5 bases). With 5 bases removed from V and 1 base from J, the gap between germline ends came to 18 bases. The CDR3 contains 18 residues. From germline, CDR1 is SEHNR and CDR2 FQNEAQ (reference sequence). CDR3 DNA: TGTGCCAGCAGCCACTCCCTGGACACGCAGTCTGGGGCCAACGTCCTGACTTTC. Residues: CASSHSLDTQSGANVLTF.

The CDR3 sequence is CASSSRDPNTEAFF. CDR3 bases: TGTGCCAGCAGCAGCCGGGATCCGAACACTGAAGCTTTCTTT. The V call is TRBV13, the J call TRBJ1-1; unclear D gene. Trimming took off 5 bases at V and 1 base at J, with 11 bases between the two ends. CDR3 length equals 14 residues. Germline V gene lookup returns CDR1 PRHDT and CDR2 FYEKMQ (reference sequence). Based on the CDR3 plus reference TRBV13 and TRBJ1-1, the full variable domain is AAGVIQSPRHLIKEKRETATLKCYPIPRHDTVYWYQQGPGQDPQFLISFYEKMQSDKGSIPDRFSAQQFSDYHSELNMSSLELGDSALYFCASSSRDPNTEAFFGQGTRLTVV.

V usage is TRBV19 and J usage is TRBJ1-1; D gene unclear. The V end lost 4 bases, the J end lost 1 base, and 7 bases lay between the germline ends. Germline V gene lookup returns CDR1 LNHDA and CDR2 SQIVND (reference sequence). This CDR3 spans 13 amino acids. The CDR3 spells CASSSRQNTEAFF. The CDR3, as DNA: TGTGCCAGTAGTAGTCGGCAGAACACTGAAGCTTTCTTT.

This clonotype was found once. CDR3 coding DNA: TGCGCCAGCAGCCAAGGACTAGCGGAAACCGGGGAGCTGTTTTTT. Translated, it gives CASSQGLAETGELFF. The rearrangement joins TRBV4-3 to TRBJ2-2, with 9 bases matching TRBD2. J gave up 5 bases and V 1 base, and 2 bases lay outside the gene matches. The CDR3 totals 15 residues. Looked up from germline, CDR1 is LGHNA and CDR2 is YSLEER.

V and J are TRBV14 and TRBJ2-1; TRBD2 is a possible D gene (5 bases). Trimming removed 1 base at V and 12 bases at J, with 13 bases between. The CDR3 runs 13 residues. Germline V CDR1 and CDR2: SGHDN, FVKESK. CDR3 protein: CASSQASSFPQFF. The CDR3 DNA follows: TGTGCCAGCAGCCAAGCTAGCTCGTTTCCGCAGTTCTTC.

V and J are TRBV3-1 and TRBJ2-5, with 11 nucleotides matching TRBD2. This CDR3 spans 17 amino acids. CDR1 LGHDT and CDR2 YNNKEL come from the germline V gene (reference sequence). Unmatched junction bases numbered 10, after V lost 3 bases and J lost 4 bases. CDR3 DNA: TGTGCCAGCAGCCATCTAAATAGCGGGAGGGCCCCAGAGACCCAGTACTTC. The encoded protein is CASSHLNSGRAPETQYF.

The chain recombines TRBV7-9 with TRBJ2-7; D is possibly TRBD1 (6 bases). Between the trimmed V and J ends, which lost 5 bases and 4 bases, there was a span of 12 bases. CDR3 length: 13 residues. CDR1 is SEHNR and CDR2 is FQNEAQ in the germline V gene (reference sequence). Here the CDR3 reads CASSGRTGYEQYF. CDR3 nucleotides: TGTGCCAGCAGCGGGCGAACAGGGTACGAGCAGTACTTC.

This chain uses TRBV29-1 with TRBJ2-3; perhaps TRBD1 as D (6 bases). CDR1 is SQVTM, CDR2 ANQGSEA, per germline. The CDR3 totals 13 residues. V was shortened by 2 bases and J by 0 bases, with 6 bases between the two germline ends. The CDR3: CSVEQGSTDTQYF. CDR3 bases: TGCAGCGTTGAACAGGGGAGCACAGATACGCAGTATTTT.

The V gene is TRBV28, the J gene TRBJ2-5; TRBD1 might be the D (6 bases). CDR3 size: 13 residues. Trimming cost V 5 bases and J 5 bases, with 12 bases left between them. CDR1 MDHEN and CDR2 SYDVKM come from the germline V gene. CDR3 loop: CASSGGAWETQYF. CDR3 DNA: TGTGCCAGCAGTGGGGGCGCGTGGGAGACCCAGTACTTC.

The chain has TRBV29-1 and TRBJ1-2; D might be TRBD1 (6 bases). V lost 5 bases, J lost 4 bases, and 11 bases lay in between. There are 12 residues in the CDR3. Germline V lookup: CDR1 SQVTM, CDR2 ANQGSEA. The CDR3 sequence: CSVRDRLYGYTF. CDR3 bases: TGCAGCGTTAGAGACAGGCTCTATGGCTACACCTTC.

The V and J genes are TRBV12-5 and TRBJ2-1; unclear D gene. The CDR3 runs 12 residues. V lost 1 base to trimming and J lost 9 bases, with 7 bases between them. CDR1 and CDR2 (germline): LGHNT, FRNRAP. CDR3 DNA: TGTGCTAGTGGTTTGGCGGCGTCTGAGCAGTTCTTC. Translation gives CASGLAASEQFF. Together with reference TRBV12-5 and TRBJ2-1, the CDR3 gives the full variable domain: DARVTQTPRHKVTEMGQEVTMRCQPILGHNTVFWYRQTMMQGLELLAYFRNRAPLDDSGMPKDRFSAEMPDATLATLKIQPSEPRDSAVYFCASGLAASEQFFGPGTRLTVL.

V and J are TRBV11-2 and TRBJ2-5; the match to TRBD2 covers 7 bases. CDR1 and CDR2 (germline): SGHAT, FQNNGV. V shed 2 bases, J shed 5 bases, and the junction held 2 bases outside the gene matches. The CDR3 contains 13 residues. DNA of the CDR3: TGTGCCAGCAGCTTATGGGAGGGGGAGACCCAGTACTTC. Its translation is CASSLWEGETQYF. Combining the CDR3 with reference TRBV11-2 and TRBJ2-5 gives the whole variable domain EAGVAQSPRYKIIEKRQSVAFWCNPISGHATLYWYQQILGQGPKLLIQFQNNGVVDDSQLPKDRFSAERLKGVDSTLKIQPAKLEDSAVYLCASSLWEGETQYFGPGTRLLVL.

The chain couples TRBV4-2 to TRBJ2-7; D is undetermined. V was cut by 1 base and J by 1 base, with 5 bases left in between. The CDR3 runs 13 residues. The V gene's germline CDR1 is LGHNA and CDR2 YNFKEQ. This chain's CDR3 is CASSQGRSYEQYF. The CDR3 DNA follows: TGTGCCAGCAGCCAAGGACGGTCCTACGAGCAGTACTTC.

V is TRBV9 and J is TRBJ2-7; 9 nucleotides align to TRBD1. This CDR3 region has 12 residues. After removal of 7 bases from V and 6 bases from J, the junction contained 5 bases not matched to a gene. The germline CDR1 and CDR2 sequences are SGDLS and YYNGEE. This CDR3 is CASSTGGSEQYF. DNA of the CDR3: TGTGCCAGCTCGACAGGGGGAAGCGAGCAGTACTTC.

The chain employs TRBV7-9 and TRBJ2-7; TRBD2 agrees at 8 bases. With 4 bases clipped from V and 5 bases from J, the junction kept 10 bases outside the gene matches. CDR1 SEHNR and CDR2 FQNEAQ come from the germline V gene (reference sequence). The CDR3 is 15 amino acids. The CDR3 loop is CASSSFSGIRDEQYF. CDR3 nucleotides: TGTGCCAGCAGCTCCTTTAGCGGGATTCGCGACGAGCAGTACTTC.

The chain carries TRBV20-1 and TRBJ2-7, with D unresolved. This CDR3 comprises 12 residues. Germline values: CDR1 DFQATT, CDR2 SNEGSKA (reference sequence). As DNA, the CDR3 is TGCAGCGTGAGACCAGCGCCCGACGAGCAGTACTTC. It encodes CSVRPAPDEQYF.

About this clonotype: The CDR3 does not end in the conserved phenylalanine or tryptophan, so this is likely a read error. This chain connects TRBV29-1 to TRBJ2-3; D is perhaps TRBD2 (6 bases). The CDR3 is 13 amino acids. Trimming removed 6 bases at V and 3 bases at J, with 13 bases between. The germline V gene has CDR1 SQVTM and CDR2 ANQGSEA. The CDR3 region has the DNA TGCAGCGTGGAGCTAGCGATGACAGATACGCAGTATTCT. It encodes CSVELAMTDTQYS.

V usage is TRBV5-1 and J usage is TRBJ1-2; 7 positions match TRBD1. The CDR3 contains 13 residues. The V and J ends lost 2 bases and 8 bases, in that order; junction bases with no gene match: 6. The germline CDR1 and CDR2 sequences are SGHRS and YFSETQ. CDR3 in DNA: TGCGCCAGCAGCTTCGGGACAGCTAACGGCTACACCTTC. Translating gives CASSFGTANGYTF.

The chain combines TRBV6-5 with TRBJ2-1; D perhaps matches TRBD2 (6 bases). The CDR3 totals 15 residues. The V and J ends lost 5 bases and 8 bases respectively, with 19 bases between them. Germline CDR1 is MNHEY and CDR2 is SVGAGI. The CDR3 protein is CASSGGDFTLDEQFF. DNA for the CDR3: TGTGCCAGCAGTGGTGGGGACTTTACCTTGGATGAGCAGTTCTTC.

The chain joins TRBV19 to TRBJ2-1, with TRBD1 matching over 7 bases. Germline V gives CDR1 LNHDA, CDR2 SQIVND (reference sequence). This CDR3 comprises 15 residues. The trim removed 5 bases at V and 4 bases at J, leaving 8 bases unmatched. The CDR3 DNA follows: TGTGCCAGTAGTCTGGTGACAGGGCCTTACAATGAGCAGTTCTTC. The encoded protein is CASSLVTGPYNEQFF.

The gene calls are TRBV30 and TRBJ2-1; D unclear. V was clipped by 3 bases and J by 7 bases, with 10 bases between them. This CDR3 spans 12 amino acids. Germline V gene sequence: CDR1 GTSNPN, CDR2 SVGIG (reference sequence). CDR3 nucleotide sequence: TGTGCCTGGAGATGGCAGAATAATGAGCAGTTCTTC. Its protein product is CAWRWQNNEQFF.

This clonotype was detected only once. The chain combines TRBV6-5 with TRBJ2-1; D tentatively fits TRBD1 or TRBD2 (5 bases each). The germline V gene has CDR1 MNHEY and CDR2 SVGAGI. This CDR3 has 14 residues. V lost 6 bases, J lost 10 bases, and 19 bases lay in between. The CDR3 loop reads CASRNLMAEGEQFF. The CDR3 coding sequence is TGTGCCAGCAGAAACTTGATGGCCGAGGGGGAGCAGTTCTTC.

The chain is built from TRBV29-1 and TRBJ1-2; a weak D match, TRBD1 (5 bases). The V gene's germline CDR1 is SQVTM and CDR2 ANQGSEA. The V and J ends lost 3 bases and 0 bases respectively, with 14 bases between them. This CDR3 is 15 amino acids long. The DNA of the CDR3 is TGCAGCGTTGATGTTGCCCGGGACCCTAACTATGGCTACACCTTC. Its protein product is CSVDVARDPNYGYTF.